A single sample is the source of the 23 T cell receptor beta chains below, sequenced in a study of cytomegalovirus exposure and HLA in healthy donors. The PCR used 60 Vbeta and 13 Jbeta primers. The assay was immunoSEQ multiplex PCR, and TCRdb's table has in-frame clones only and misses some. The record lists about 130,000 clones, of which the ten most abundant hold about 2.2%. Sequencing was carried out using PBMCs. Source of these receptors: a man aged 40-49 years in good health and CMV-seronegative.

The chain employs TRBV19 and TRBJ1-4; D is possibly TRBD1 (6 bases). V dropped 4 bases and J dropped 4 bases, with 16 bases sitting between them. Germline CDR1 reads LNHDA; CDR2 reads SQIVND (reference sequence). The CDR3 is made up of 16 amino acids. CDR3 in amino acids: CASSKTQGRDNEKLFF. The CDR3 coding sequence is TGTGCCAGTAGTAAGACCCAGGGGCGAGATAATGAAAAACTGTTTTTT.

The gene calls are TRBV28 and TRBJ2-1; 11 bases match TRBD2. With V trimmed by 6 bases and J by 0 bases, 10 bases remained unmatched. Germline assignment: CDR1 MDHEN and CDR2 SYDVKM. CDR3 size: 18 residues. In nucleotides, the CDR3 is TGTGCCAGCAGCCCTGGGACTAGCGGAGCCAGCTCCTACAATGAGCAGTTCTTC. Amino acids: CASSPGTSGASSYNEQFF.

This chain connects TRBV5-1 to TRBJ2-6; 8 nucleotides align to TRBD1. This CDR3 is built from 15 residues. Trimming removed 6 bases from V and 3 bases from J; junction bases left unmatched: 5. Germline V gene lookup returns CDR1 SGHRS and CDR2 YFSETQ. CDR3 residues: CASTKTGVGANVLTF. In DNA, the CDR3 is TGCGCCAGCACCAAGACAGGGGTTGGGGCCAACGTCCTGACTTTC. Combining the CDR3 with reference TRBV5-1 and TRBJ2-6 gives the whole variable domain KAGVTQTPRYLIKTRGQQVTLSCSPISGHRSVSWYQQTPGQGLQFLFEYFSETQRNKGNFPGRFSGRQFSNSRSEMNVSTLELGDSALYLCASTKTGVGANVLTFGAGSRLTVL.

V and J are TRBV19 and TRBJ2-1; D possibly corresponds to TRBD2 (6 bases). V dropped 3 bases and J dropped 9 bases, with 9 bases sitting between them. The germline V gene has CDR1 LNHDA and CDR2 SQIVND (reference sequence). This CDR3 is 12 amino acids long. The CDR3 loop is CASSMRLGEQFF. The CDR3 nucleotides are TGTGCCAGTAGTATGAGACTAGGTGAGCAGTTCTTC.

This chain joins TRBV7-2 and TRBJ2-7; 8 bases are shared with TRBD1. Germline V gives CDR1 SGHTA, CDR2 FQGNSA. This CDR3 has 16 amino acids. With 5 bases clipped from V and 3 bases from J, the junction kept 12 bases outside the gene matches. The CDR3 DNA reads TGTGCCAGCAGCGAAGGACAGGGAATGAAGGGCTACGAGCAGTACTTC. Its protein is CASSEGQGMKGYEQYF.

The chain employs TRBV16 and TRBJ2-1; D perhaps matches TRBD2 (5 bases). CDR3 length: 12 residues. V lost 9 bases and J 7 bases, leaving 13 bases between the germline ends. Per germline, CDR1 KGHSY and CDR2 FQNENV. The CDR3 reads CASNPPGNEQFF. The CDR3 region has the DNA TGTGCCAGTAACCCACCGGGGAATGAGCAGTTCTTC.

This chain connects TRBV6-1 to TRBJ2-7, with D perhaps TRBD2 (5 bases). Looked up from germline, CDR1 is MNHNS and CDR2 is SASEGT. The length of the CDR3 is 12 residues. Deletions cut 8 bases from V and 7 bases from J, with 15 bases between. CDR3: CASQLGGREQYF. The CDR3 DNA is TGTGCCAGCCAGCTTGGTGGGAGAGAGCAGTACTTC.

CDR3 sequence: CASSPLGGGQHNQPQHF. CDR3 DNA: TGTGCCAGCAGCCCCCTTGGGGGGGGACAACACAATCAGCCCCAGCATTTT. This chain connects TRBV7-9 to TRBJ1-5, with TRBD1 as a possible D gene (6 bases). CDR1 is SEHNR, CDR2 FQNEAQ, per germline (reference sequence). Trimming left V 5 bases short and J 3 bases short, with 20 bases between. The CDR3 extends over 17 amino acids.

The CDR3 DNA follows: TGTGCCAGTAGTGGCGGGACTCGGAACACAGATACGCAGTATTTT. Translated, it gives CASSGGTRNTDTQYF. V usage is TRBV19 and J usage is TRBJ2-3, with D maybe TRBD2 (6 bases). Germline lookup yields CDR1 LNHDA and CDR2 SQIVND (reference sequence). This CDR3 is 15 amino acids long. The V end was cut by 5 bases, the J end by 2 bases, with 14 bases between.

The V and J genes are TRBV7-2 and TRBJ2-5, with 9 bases lining up with TRBD2. CDR1 and CDR2 (germline): SGHTA, FQGNSA. The trim removed 5 bases at V and 7 bases at J, leaving 14 bases unmatched. The CDR3 is 16 residues long. The CDR3 is CASSKGGAGGVGTQYF. The CDR3 DNA sequence: TGTGCCAGCAGCAAGGGGGGAGCGGGGGGAGTCGGGACCCAGTACTTC.

The V call is TRBV25-1, the J call TRBJ1-1; 8 bases are a match to TRBD1. This CDR3 has 16 amino acids. CDR1 MGHDK and CDR2 SYGVNS come from the germline V gene. With 0 bases clipped from V and 11 bases from J, the junction kept 14 bases outside the gene matches. The CDR3 coding sequence is TGTGCCAGCAGTGAATATAAGGACAGGGACGGCCTTGGGGCTTTCTTT. Its protein is CASSEYKDRDGLGAFF.

The chain is built from TRBV7-9 and TRBJ1-5, with D perhaps matching TRBD1 (5 bases). The CDR3 is made up of 15 amino acids. V was trimmed by 4 bases and J by 5 bases, leaving 15 bases between them. From germline, CDR1 is SEHNR and CDR2 FQNEAQ (reference sequence). The CDR3 nucleotides read TGTGCCAGCAGCTCCAAGGGAGGGGTGGATCAGCCCCAGCATTTT. Translation gives CASSSKGGVDQPQHF.

This rearrangement joins TRBV2 to TRBJ2-7; D gene ambiguous. V lost 6 bases and J 0 bases, leaving 9 bases between the germline ends. Germline CDR1 SNHLY, CDR2 FYNNEI. The CDR3 is made up of 13 amino acids. Here the CDR3 reads CASRLTSSYEQYF. CDR3 coding DNA: TGTGCCAGCAGGCTGACTTCCTCCTACGAGCAGTACTTC. Full variable domain (outside the CDR3, taken from reference TRBV2 and TRBJ2-7): EPEVTQTPSHQVTQMGQEVILRCVPISNHLYFYWYRQILGQKVEFLVSFYNNEISEKSEIFDDQFSVERPDGSNFTLKIRSTKLEDSAMYFCASRLTSSYEQYFGPGTRLTVT.

The V call is TRBV6-1, the J call TRBJ2-7, with 9 positions matching TRBD1. Looked up from germline, CDR1 is MNHNS and CDR2 is SASEGT. V was clipped by 7 bases and J by 6 bases; unmatched bases: 10. The CDR3 totals 14 residues. CDR3 sequence reads: CASKPSGTGLEQYF. CDR3 DNA: TGTGCCAGCAAGCCATCCGGGACAGGGCTCGAGCAGTACTTC.

V gene TRBV2 combines with J gene TRBJ2-1; TRBD2 agrees at 8 bases. Germline loops: CDR1 SNHLY, CDR2 FYNNEI. The CDR3 is made up of 16 amino acids. J gave up 0 bases and V 7 bases, and 8 bases lay outside the gene matches. The CDR3 sequence is CASTVAGGSSYNEQFF. CDR3 bases: TGTGCCAGCACAGTTGCGGGAGGTAGCTCCTACAATGAGCAGTTCTTC.

The chain links TRBV11-3 to TRBJ2-2; D not resolved. Trimming took 2 bases from V and 1 from J, leaving 8 bases between them. CDR1 is SGHNT, CDR2 YENEEA, per germline. The CDR3 spans 15 residues. Here the CDR3 DNA reads TGTGCCAGCAGCTTATATGGCGGGAACACCGGGGAGCTGTTTTTT. Encoded protein: CASSLYGGNTGELFF.

The chain employs TRBV4-1 and TRBJ2-7; possible D gene TRBD2, 6 bases. The CDR3 covers 15 residues. CDR1 is MGHRA and CDR2 is YSYEKL in the germline V gene. V lost 1 base and J lost 3, with 13 bases in between. The CDR3: CASSQGGELGYEQYF. In DNA form, the CDR3 reads TGCGCCAGCAGCCAAGGCGGGGAGCTAGGCTACGAGCAGTACTTC.

The gene calls are TRBV7-9 and TRBJ2-2; 9 bases are shared with TRBD2. Per the germline V gene, CDR1 is SEHNR and CDR2 is FQNEAQ (reference sequence). The CDR3 loop spans 17 amino acids. V was pared by 1 base and J by 5 bases, with 8 bases of the junction left unmatched. The CDR3 spells CASSLGWLAGRTGELFF. The CDR3, as DNA: TGTGCCAGCAGCTTAGGCTGGCTAGCGGGAAGGACCGGGGAGCTGTTTTTT.

This chain connects TRBV29-1 to TRBJ1-5; 11 nucleotides align to TRBD1. With V trimmed by 6 bases and J by 6 bases, 4 bases remained unmatched. This CDR3 has 13 residues. Germline values: CDR1 SQVTM, CDR2 ANQGSEA. CDR3 in amino acids: CSVSGTGGQPQHF. The CDR3 DNA is TGCAGCGTGTCGGGGACAGGGGGTCAGCCCCAGCATTTT.

The rearrangement joins TRBV28 to TRBJ2-7, with no clear D. Trimming cost V 3 bases and J 6 bases, with 15 bases left between them. The germline V gene has CDR1 MDHEN and CDR2 SYDVKM. There are 14 residues in the CDR3. The CDR3 is CASSFEAGTGEQYF. CDR3 nucleotide sequence: TGTGCCAGCAGTTTTGAGGCTGGAACCGGCGAGCAGTACTTC.

The genes are TRBV10-3 and TRBJ2-2, with 9 bases that match TRBD1. Germline loops: CDR1 ENHRY, CDR2 SYGVKD. This CDR3 has 16 residues. J lost 2 bases, V lost 2 bases, and 3 bases had no gene match. CDR3 in amino acids: CAISERDRVNTGELFF. The CDR3 DNA follows: TGTGCCATCAGTGAGAGGGACAGGGTAAACACCGGGGAGCTGTTTTTT.

The genes are TRBV7-9 and TRBJ1-2, with D uncertain. This CDR3 is built from 13 residues. Germline V gives CDR1 SEHNR, CDR2 FQNEAQ (reference sequence). V gave up 3 bases and J gave up 6 bases, with 11 bases separating them. This chain's CDR3 is CASSFETGHGYTF. The DNA of the CDR3 is TGTGCCAGCAGCTTCGAGACGGGTCATGGCTACACCTTC.

V is TRBV4-1 and J is TRBJ2-3, with D possibly being TRBD1 (6 bases). In germline, CDR1 is MGHRA, CDR2 YSYEKL. V dropped 4 bases and J dropped 0 bases, with 23 bases sitting between them. The CDR3 is 19 residues long. The CDR3 region is CASSRETTRQASSTDTQYF. The CDR3 coding sequence is TGCGCCAGCAGCCGAGAAACGACAAGACAGGCCTCTAGCACAGATACGCAGTATTTT.